The rows below give T cell receptor beta chains drawn from one sample of a study of cytomegalovirus exposure and HLA in healthy donors. Data came from immunoSEQ multiplex PCR; TCRdb stores just in-frame clones and leaves some out. The sample holds tens of thousands of clones. The sequenced material came from PBMCs. The receptors were gathered from a female donor in good health and CMV-seropositive. CDR3s include the opening cysteine and the closing phenylalanine or tryptophan. Each record gives: D gene, V gene, J gene, CDR3 protein, CDR3 DNA. A D gene is named only where the DNA matches it firmly.

>NA|TRBV7-2|TRBJ2-7
CASSLFGDFYEQYF
TGTGCCAGCAGCTTATTTGGGGACTTCTACGAGCAGTACTTC
>TRBD1|TRBV5-1|TRBJ1-1
CASSYLPQGAESEAFF
TGCGCCAGCAGCTATCTACCTCAGGGGGCCGAATCTGAAGCTTTCTTT
>NA|TRBV28|TRBJ1-5
CASSPETVIGRPQHF
TGTGCCAGCAGTCCCGAAACGGTAATTGGTAGACCCCAGCATTTT
>TRBD2|TRBV18|TRBJ2-7
CASSPPLAGGRDEQYF
TGTGCCAGCTCACCACCGTTAGCGGGGGGGCGTGACGAGCAGTACTTC
>TRBD2|TRBV5-1|TRBJ2-1
CASSLGTSGGTSYNEQFF
TGCGCCAGCAGCTTGGGGACTAGCGGGGGAACGAGTTACAATGAGCAGTTCTTC
>NA|TRBV19|TRBJ2-5
CASSMSETQYF
TGTGCCAGTAGTATGTCGGAGACCCAGTACTTC
>NA|TRBV7-2|TRBJ1-5
CASSLDGQPQHF
TGTGCCAGCAGCTTAGACGGGCAGCCCCAGCATTTT
>TRBD1|TRBV25-1|TRBJ2-5
CASSGTAGGLKTQYF
TGTGCCAGCAGTGGTACTGCAGGGGGCTTAAAGACCCAGTACTTC
>TRBD2|TRBV18|TRBJ2-7
CASSPPASGAYEQYF
TGTGCCAGCTCACCACCAGCTAGCGGAGCCTACGAGCAGTACTTC
>NA|TRBV7-2|TRBJ2-5
CASSLVLRETQYF
TGTGCCAGCAGCTTAGTGTTGAGGGAGACCCAGTACTTC
>TRBD2|TRBV18|TRBJ2-6
CASSPLGLAVRSGANVLTF
TGTGCCAGCTCACCTCTGGGACTAGCGGTCCGCTCTGGGGCCAACGTCCTGACTTTC
>TRBD1|TRBV5-1|TRBJ1-1
CASRKGQGNTEAFF
TGCGCCAGCAGGAAGGGACAGGGGAACACTGAAGCTTTCTTT
>TRBD1|TRBV29-1|TRBJ2-7
CSVARQGAYEQYF
TGCAGCGTCGCCCGACAGGGGGCCTACGAGCAGTACTTC
>NA|TRBV7-8|TRBJ2-5
CASSLSQGRLETQYF
TGTGCCAGCAGCTTATCCCAGGGTCGACTTGAGACCCAGTACTTC
>TRBD1|TRBV6-1|TRBJ2-3
CASSDSPGQGATDTQYF
TGTGCCAGCAGTGACAGCCCGGGACAGGGGGCGACAGATACGCAGTATTTT
>NA|TRBV28|TRBJ2-1
CASRQLDNEQFF
TGTGCCAGCAGACAGTTGGACAATGAGCAGTTCTTC
>NA|TRBV6-1|TRBJ1-5
CASSQRQGSNQPQHF
TGTGCCAGCAGTCAACGGCAGGGTAGCAATCAGCCCCAGCATTTT
>NA|TRBV6-6|TRBJ2-2
CASNRAGGANTGELFF
TGTGCCAGCAATCGAGCGGGCGGAGCGAACACCGGGGAGCTGTTTTTT
>NA|TRBV5-6|TRBJ1-4
CASSQQGAGEKLFF
TGTGCCAGCAGCCAACAGGGTGCCGGTGAAAAACTGTTTTTT
>NA|TRBV28|TRBJ2-1
CASSTGSSYNEQFF
TGTGCCAGCAGTACAGGGAGCTCCTACAATGAGCAGTTCTTC
>NA|TRBV7-9|TRBJ1-4
CASSFRATNEKLFF
TGTGCCAGCAGCTTCAGGGCCACTAATGAAAAACTGTTTTTT
>NA|TRBV18|TRBJ1-1
CASSPGPGQEGGWAFF
TGTGCCAGCTCACCGGGGCCGGGCCAAGAAGGGGGTTGGGCTTTCTTT
>TRBD1|TRBV14|TRBJ1-1
CASSRNYGTANTEAFF
TGTGCCAGCAGTAGAAATTATGGGACAGCGAACACTGAAGCTTTCTTT
>TRBD1|TRBV5-1|TRBJ2-1
CASSLLNRGYNEQFF
TGCGCCAGCAGCTTGTTAAACAGGGGATACAATGAGCAGTTCTTC
>TRBD2|TRBV6-5|TRBJ2-7
CASSISSGGLYEQYF
TGTGCCAGCAGTATCTCTAGCGGGGGACTCTACGAGCAGTACTTC
>TRBD1|TRBV29-1|TRBJ2-7
CSVFGDRGYLSSYEQYF
TGCAGCGTGTTTGGAGACAGGGGTTATTTGAGCTCCTACGAGCAGTACTTC